This T cell receptor (beta chain) was obtained from a study of T cell responses to AZD1222 COVID-19 vaccine. Notes on the study in general: None of the repertoires were sampled until the peak T cell response had passed. Baseline antibody screening turned up just a handful of seropositive AZD1222 recipients.

This clone came up a few times. Its antigen is currently unknown. TCRdb's copy holds only in-frame clones and misses some; the assay was immunoSEQ multiplex PCR. The data contain 150,000 to 200,000 clones, roughly 90% of them singletons. Germline loops: CDR1 LGHDT, CDR2 YNNKEL (reference sequence). Trimming left V 0 bases short and J 0 bases short, with 24 bases between. The CDR3 is made up of 21 amino acids. Sample: peripheral blood, taken on day 0 of AZD1222 vaccination. This chain links TRBV3-1 (or the pseudogene TRBV3-2) with TRBJ1-3, with D possibly TRBD1 on 6 matching bases. This receptor was obtained from an adult in good health. The CDR3 protein is CASSQEAPSKGVNRSGNTIYF. The CDR3, as DNA: TGTGCCAGCAGCCAAGAGGCACCCTCCAAGGGGGTGAATCGCTCTGGAAACACCATATATTTT.